This TCR beta chain was recorded in a study of blood T cells in healthy people across ages. Alongside a J-beta primer mix, a sample-barcoded 5' primer served in a second PCR lasting 7 to 11 cycles. The yield of each sample was at least 2.5 million CDR3-containing paired-end reads. One entry per CDR3 protein results from TCRdb running MiXCR on the 5' RACE reads. The sample carries 650,000 to 1,000,000 distinct CDR3 sequences, around 45% recorded once. This CDR3 comprises 12 residues. CDR1 and CDR2 (germline): SEHNR, FQNEAQ (reference sequence). This clonotype is a singleton in its sample. A single base separates this from a much larger clone, so it may be a read error.

The receptor was isolated from an older man in good health. The specimen was blood. This chain joins TRBV7-9 and TRBJ2-7; no reliable D call. The CDR3 nucleotides read TGTGCCAGCAGCTCTGTTACCTACGGGCAGTACTTC. It yields the protein CASSSVTYGQYF.